This T cell receptor beta chain is from a study of T cell responses to AZD1222 COVID-19 vaccine. Only in-frame clones appear in the TCRdb table, and some are missing; sequencing was by immunoSEQ multiplex PCR. Altogether 150,000 or so clones are present, about 90% being singletons, with the ten largest covering over 3%. The length of the CDR3 is 13 residues. Trimming pared 4 bases from V and 7 bases from J, leaving 14 bases between. Looked up from germline, CDR1 is SGHTS and CDR2 is YDEGEE. The chain recombines TRBV5-8 with TRBJ1-2; D may be TRBD1 (6 bases). This clonotype originated in an adult who received the AZD1222 COVID-19 vaccine. Sequenced material: peripheral blood, taken 28 days after the second AZD1222 dose. The CDR3 spells CASSASRGSGYTF. Here the CDR3 DNA reads TGTGCCAGCAGCGCCAGCAGGGGAAGTGGCTACACCTTC.